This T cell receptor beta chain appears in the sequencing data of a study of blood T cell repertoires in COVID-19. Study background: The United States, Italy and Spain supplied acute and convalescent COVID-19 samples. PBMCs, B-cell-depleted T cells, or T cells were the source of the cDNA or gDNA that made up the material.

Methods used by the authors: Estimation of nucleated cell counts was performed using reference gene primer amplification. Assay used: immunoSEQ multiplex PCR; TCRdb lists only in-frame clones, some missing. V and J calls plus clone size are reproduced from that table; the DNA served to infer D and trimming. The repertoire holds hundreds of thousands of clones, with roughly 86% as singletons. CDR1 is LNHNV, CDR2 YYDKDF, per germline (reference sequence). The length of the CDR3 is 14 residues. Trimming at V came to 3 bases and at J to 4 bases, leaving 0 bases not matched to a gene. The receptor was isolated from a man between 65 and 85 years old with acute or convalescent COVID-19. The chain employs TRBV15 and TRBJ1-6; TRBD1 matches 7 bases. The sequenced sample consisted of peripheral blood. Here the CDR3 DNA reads TGTGCCACCAGCAGGACAGGGTATAATTCACCCCTCCACTTT. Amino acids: CATSRTGYNSPLHF.